In its sample, the clone carrying this T cell receptor beta chain was seen a few times. The antigen is unknown. PCR used 60 Vbeta primers and 13 Jbeta primers. Sequenced by immunoSEQ multiplex PCR; TCRdb stores in-frame clones only, minus some. The sample records some 130,000 clones, approximately 9% being singletons. This entry belongs to a study of cytomegalovirus exposure and HLA in healthy donors. About the study: Of all 400 or so donors who were genotyped, around 82% belonged to the Caucasian-associated ancestry cluster. Study-level findings and limits: Excluded: some indistinguishable V segments such as TRBV6-2 and TRBV6-3. There were a few CMV-associated chains whose specificity for CMV antigens was confirmed in vitro. Accounts indicate the classifier identified cytomegalovirus status with strong specificity and sensitivity.

There are 15 residues in the CDR3. V gave up 4 bases and J gave up 0 bases, with 13 bases separating them. Looked up from germline, CDR1 is SQVTM and CDR2 is ANQGSEA. The chain carries TRBV29-1 and TRBJ1-3; possible D gene TRBD1, 5 bases. This TCR came from a woman in her 40s in good health and CMV-seropositive. Sequenced material: PBMCs. As DNA, the CDR3 is TGCAGCGTTGTTGGCAGGGAGGACTCTGGAAACACCATATATTTT. Its protein is CSVVGREDSGNTIYF.